The 9 T cell receptor beta chains in this list originate from one sample, sequenced in a study of blood T cell repertoires in COVID-19. Profiled with immunoSEQ multiplex PCR; TCRdb holds only in-frame clones, not every one. The sample lists about 87,000 clones; about 90% were seen once. Sample: peripheral blood. Source of these receptors: a man aged 18 to 30 with COVID-19, enrolled during active disease.

V usage is TRBV19 and J usage is TRBJ1-2; D may be TRBD1 (5 bases). Germline CDR1 is LNHDA and CDR2 is SQIVND (reference sequence). The V end lost 3 bases, the J end lost 1 base, and 6 bases lay between the germline ends. The CDR3 loop spans 13 amino acids. This chain's CDR3 is CASSIDSNYGYTF. CDR3 DNA sequence: TGTGCCAGTAGTATTGACAGTAACTATGGCTACACCTTC.

This clone came up once. V usage is TRBV9 and J usage is TRBJ2-7, with D possibly being TRBD2 (6 bases). The V end lost 0 bases, the J end lost 1 base, and 8 bases lay between the germline ends. Germline-derived CDR1 and CDR2 are SGDLS and YYNGEE. The CDR3 runs to 14 residues. In DNA, the CDR3 is TGTGCCAGCAGCGTAGCGGGAGCATCCTACGAGCAGTACTTC. Translating gives CASSVAGASYEQYF.

V is TRBV21-1 and J is TRBJ2-2; the tabulated D call, TRBD2, remains unverified against the DNA. TRBV21-1 is a listed pseudogene. The CDR3 has 15 residues. CDR3 loop: CASSRPGTYTGELFF. The CDR3 DNA is TGTGCCAGCAGCCGACCCGGGACTTACACCGGGGAGCTGTTTTTT.

This clone appeared a single time. The rearrangement joins TRBV2 to TRBJ1-3; D gene unclear. This CDR3 is built from 15 residues. Germline loops: CDR1 SNHLY, CDR2 FYNNEI. Trimming removed 5 bases at V and 0 bases at J, with 11 bases between. The CDR3 DNA is TGTGCCAGCAGTTACGACAAGCCCTCTGGAAACACCATATATTTT. Translated, it gives CASSYDKPSGNTIYF.

V usage is TRBV4-3 and J usage is TRBJ2-3; 10 bases fit TRBD1. Germline V gene lookup returns CDR1 LGHNA and CDR2 YSLEER. The CDR3 is 18 amino acids. Trimming cost V 0 bases and J 6 bases; bases outside gene matches: 12. The CDR3 protein is CASSQEGQGFGYGDTQYF. DNA for the CDR3: TGCGCCAGCAGCCAAGAGGGACAGGGGTTTGGGTACGGGGATACGCAGTATTTT.

The genes are TRBV28 and TRBJ1-6; D gene unclear. CDR1 and CDR2 from the germline V gene are MDHEN and SYDVKM. V was pared by 7 bases and J by 0 bases, with 7 bases between. This CDR3 has 14 residues. The CDR3, as DNA: TGTGCCAGCACTTGGGCCTCCTATAATTCACCCCTCCACTTT. Translation gives CASTWASYNSPLHF.

The CDR3 reads CSVLTQSNQPQHF. The CDR3 nucleotides are TGCAGCGTTCTCACACAAAGCAATCAGCCCCAGCATTTT. This chain uses TRBV29-1 with TRBJ1-5, with D unresolved. The V end lost 5 bases, the J end lost 1 base, and 9 bases lay between the germline ends. Germline CDR1 and CDR2: SQVTM and ANQGSEA. The CDR3 has 13 amino acids.

This sequence joins TRBV19 and TRBJ2-1; TRBD2 is a possible D gene (6 bases). Trimming left V 9 bases short and J 4 bases short, with 34 bases between. This CDR3 is built from 20 residues. The germline CDR1 and CDR2 sequences are LNHDA and SQIVND (reference sequence). The CDR3 nucleotides read TGTGCCAGGTCGGCGGGGCCGAACGAACGGGAGAAAAATAAGTACAATGAGCAGTTCTTC. This encodes CARSAGPNEREKNKYNEQFF.

The rearrangement joins TRBV5-6 to TRBJ1-5, with 9 bases fitting TRBD1. Germline CDR1 is SGHDT and CDR2 is YYEEEE. The junction had 3 bases not matched to a gene; V was cut back by 0 bases and J by 2 bases. The CDR3 has 16 residues. The CDR3 nucleotides read TGTGCCAGCAGCTTGGCTACAGGGGGCGGCAATCAGCCCCAGCATTTT. It is translated as CASSLATGGGNQPQHF.